The 7 T cell receptor beta chains below come from one sample, sequenced in a study of blood T cell repertoires in COVID-19. Sequencing used immunoSEQ multiplex PCR; TCRdb keeps in-frame clones, though not all of them. The sample consists of 300,000 to 400,000 clones, 88% of them appearing once. Sequenced input: PBMCs or T cells enriched from blood (not recorded which). These receptors all come from a woman under 30 who had recovered from COVID-19.

The chain combines TRBV5-1 with TRBJ1-1; 12 bases map to TRBD1. The CDR3 loop spans 17 amino acids. Trimming cost V 0 bases and J 1 base; bases outside gene matches: 4. Germline V CDR1 and CDR2: SGHRS, YFSETQ. The CDR3 coding sequence is TGCGCCAGCAGCTTGGCGGGGACAGGGGGCCCGAACACTGAAGCTTTCTTT. This translates into CASSLAGTGGPNTEAFF.

The chain carries TRBV6-4 and TRBJ1-2, with 8 bases matching TRBD1. The CDR3 totals 15 residues. With 1 base clipped from V and 4 bases from J, the junction kept 5 bases outside the gene matches. In germline, CDR1 is MRHNA, CDR2 SNTAGT. The CDR3 sequence is CASSDYAGGGYGYTF. The CDR3, as DNA: TGTGCCAGCAGTGACTATGCAGGGGGCGGCTATGGCTACACCTTC.

A few counts support this clone. This chain connects TRBV29-1 to TRBJ1-5; the match to TRBD1 covers 8 bases. Germline CDR1 reads SQVTM; CDR2 reads ANQGSEA. V lost 6 bases to trimming and J lost 6 bases; unmatched junction nucleotides: 7. The CDR3 extends over 13 amino acids. This CDR3 reads CSVVQGAGQPQHF. As DNA, the CDR3 is TGCAGCGTAGTGCAGGGGGCTGGTCAGCCCCAGCATTTT.

The J gene is TRBJ1-2, the V gene TRBV19, with D possibly being TRBD1 (6 bases). The CDR3 extends over 16 amino acids. The germline gives CDR1 LNHDA, CDR2 SQIVND (reference sequence). V was clipped by 3 bases and J by 1 base, with 15 bases between them. The CDR3 spells CASSIGWGLGNYGYTF. In nucleotides, the CDR3 is TGTGCCAGTAGTATTGGCTGGGGGCTCGGTAACTATGGCTACACCTTC.

This rearrangement joins TRBV3-1 (or the pseudogene TRBV3-2) to TRBJ2-3, with 14 positions matching TRBD2. V gave up 4 bases and J gave up 0 bases; unmatched junction bases: 9. The CDR3 is 19 residues long. The germline V gene encodes CDR1 LGHDT and CDR2 YNNKEL (reference sequence). CDR3 protein: CASSLSGTSGGSSTDTQYF. The CDR3 nucleotides are TGTGCCAGCAGCCTATCCGGGACTAGCGGGGGCTCTAGCACAGATACGCAGTATTTT.

The chain links TRBV19 to TRBJ1-5; possibly TRBD1 for D (6 bases). The CDR3 consists of 13 residues. From germline, CDR1 is LNHDA and CDR2 SQIVND (reference sequence). V was trimmed by 9 bases and J by 5 bases, leaving 14 bases between them. The CDR3 DNA is TGTGCCAGCCGGCAGCAGGGGTATCAGCCCCAGCATTTT. It codes for CASRQQGYQPQHF.

The chain uses TRBV29-1 and TRBJ2-1, with a possible D match to TRBD2 (5 bases). CDR1 and CDR2 (germline): SQVTM, ANQGSEA. The V end was cut by 4 bases, the J end by 9 bases, with 34 bases between. The CDR3 extends over 19 amino acids. CDR3 sequence reads: CSVGPSPRTDPSLRSEQFF. The CDR3 bases are TGCAGCGTTGGTCCTAGCCCCCGAACGGACCCCTCGCTTAGAAGTGAGCAGTTCTTC.